Listed here is a single T cell receptor (beta chain). This sample is part of a study of blood T cell repertoires in COVID-19. Study details: Some COVID-19 samples were acute and others convalescent; all came from the United States, Italy and Spain. T cells, B-cell-depleted T cells, or PBMCs provided the cDNA or gDNA that served as material.

Per the study methods: The authors estimated nucleated cell counts from reference gene primer amplification. Libraries were prepared by immunoSEQ multiplex PCR; TCRdb keeps only in-frame clonotypes and omits some of them. That table furnishes V, J and clone size, whereas the DNA furnished D and trimming. The data show approximately 250,000 clones, with 83% seen just once and about 7.4% held by the top ten. Per germline, CDR1 LGHDT and CDR2 YNNKEL (reference sequence). Trimming left V 1 base short and J 12 bases short, with 9 bases between. CDR3 size: 12 residues. This clonotype originated in a woman aged 50 to 65 with acute or convalescent COVID-19. The rearrangement joins TRBV3-1 (or the pseudogene TRBV3-2) to TRBJ1-4; D perhaps matches TRBD1 (5 bases). Sequencing was performed on peripheral blood. CDR3 in DNA: TGTGCCAGCAGCCAAGTGCAGGGCCAACTGTTTTTT. It is translated as CASSQVQGQLFF.